The next 9 T cell receptor beta chains were all read from a single sample in a study of response to subunit inactivated influenza vaccine. One entry per CDR3 protein, called by TCRdb with MiXCR from the RT-PCR reads. Here the sample spans under 200,000 distinct CDR3 sequences, 11% being singletons. The specimen comprised non-naive T cells sorted from PBMCs, sampled roughly 45 days after vaccination. The receptors were gathered from a man aged 50 or older who received an inactivated influenza vaccine.

This clonotype was counted a few times. The chain employs TRBV11-2 and TRBJ2-3; 9 bases line up with TRBD2. With 0 bases clipped from V and 6 bases from J, the junction kept 10 bases outside the gene matches. There are 17 residues in the CDR3. Germline V CDR1 and CDR2: SGHAT, FQNNGV. DNA of the CDR3: TGTGCCAGCAGCTTAGATAATAGCGGGAGACGGGGGGATACGCAGTATTTT. Translating gives CASSLDNSGRRGDTQYF. Full variable domain (outside the CDR3, taken from reference TRBV11-2 and TRBJ2-3): EAGVAQSPRYKIIEKRQSVAFWCNPISGHATLYWYQQILGQGPKLLIQFQNNGVVDDSQLPKDRFSAERLKGVDSTLKIQPAKLEDSAVYLCASSLDNSGRRGDTQYFGPGTRLTVL.

This clonotype was seen repeatedly, ten times or more. This rearrangement joins TRBV29-1 to TRBJ2-5; tentatively, D is TRBD1 (6 bases). The CDR3 is 11 residues long. The V end was cut by 7 bases, the J end by 5 bases, with 11 bases between. The germline gives CDR1 SQVTM, CDR2 ANQGSEA. The CDR3 loop reads CSGERGETQYF. CDR3 sequence (DNA): TGCAGCGGAGAAAGGGGGGAGACCCAGTACTTC. Full variable domain (remainder filled in from reference TRBV29-1 and TRBJ2-5): SAVISQKPSRDICQRGTSLTIQCQVDSQVTMMFWYRQQPGQSLTLIATANQGSEATYESGFVIDKFPISRPNLTFSTLTVSNMSPEDSSIYLCSGERGETQYFGPGTRLLVL.

This clonotype has only a few counts. The V call is TRBV7-8, the J call TRBJ2-7; 8 positions match TRBD1. With 5 bases clipped from V and 0 bases from J, the junction kept 6 bases outside the gene matches. The CDR3 is made up of 15 amino acids. CDR1 SGHVS and CDR2 FQNEAQ come from the germline V gene. In nucleotides, the CDR3 is TGTGCCAGCAGCCCAACAGGGGGGATCTCCTACGAGCAGTACTTC. Amino acids: CASSPTGGISYEQYF. The whole variable domain, filled in from reference TRBV7-8 and TRBJ2-7, reads GAGVSQSPRYKVAKRGQDVALRCDPISGHVSLFWYQQALGQGPEFLTYFQNEAQLDKSGLPSDRFFAERPEGSVSTLKIQRTQQEDSAVYLCASSPTGGISYEQYFGPGTRLTVT.

V is TRBV20-1 and J is TRBJ1-5; D is unresolved. V was pared by 2 bases and J by 5 bases, with 13 bases between. There are 14 residues in the CDR3. Germline loops: CDR1 DFQATT, CDR2 SNEGSKA (reference sequence). The CDR3 sequence: CSARTKEQHQPQHF. DNA for the CDR3: TGCAGTGCTAGAACTAAGGAACAGCATCAGCCCCAGCATTTT.

This clonotype was picked up many times. The chain employs TRBV9 and TRBJ1-2; unclear D gene. Germline V gene sequence: CDR1 SGDLS, CDR2 YYNGEE. The V gene lost 0 bases and the J gene lost 3 bases, with 3 bases spanning the gap. This CDR3 comprises 12 residues. The CDR3 sequence: CASSVVDYGYTF. The CDR3 DNA sequence: TGTGCCAGCAGCGTAGTTGACTATGGCTACACCTTC.

This clonotype was picked up many times. V is TRBV5-1 and J is TRBJ2-5; 9 bases match TRBD1. Germline-derived CDR1 and CDR2 are SGHRS and YFSETQ. The CDR3 loop spans 16 amino acids. Trimming removed 4 bases from V and 1 base from J; junction bases left unmatched: 8. CDR3 amino acids: CASSIGQGLRQETQYF. The CDR3 DNA reads TGCGCCAGCAGCATCGGACAGGGGCTTCGCCAAGAGACCCAGTACTTC.

As concerns this clonotype: This may be a read error, as it is one base from a much larger clone. The V call is TRBV15, the J call TRBJ2-1; D possibly corresponds to TRBD1 (6 bases). V was shortened by 3 bases and J by 9 bases, with 6 bases between the two germline ends. CDR1 and CDR2 (germline): LNHNV, YYDKDF (reference sequence). The CDR3 runs to 11 residues. CDR3 amino acids: CATSSRGEQFF. DNA for the CDR3: TGTGCCACCAGCAGCAGGGGTGAGCAGTTCTTC.

This clonotype was picked up many times. The chain carries TRBV5-1 and TRBJ1-6, with TRBD1 matching over 7 bases. The ends lost 4 bases at V and 10 bases at J; junction bases unmatched: 8. Germline lookup yields CDR1 SGHRS and CDR2 YFSETQ. This CDR3 region has 14 residues. The CDR3 DNA follows: TGCGCCAGCAGCCAAAGACAGGGAACATCACCCCTCCACTTT. This translates into CASSQRQGTSPLHF.

This clonotype showed up just a few times. The chain couples TRBV12-3 or TRBV12-4 to TRBJ2-3; weak D call: TRBD2 (6 bases). Trimming removed 4 bases at V and 11 bases at J, with 13 bases between. This CDR3 has 12 residues. DNA of the CDR3: TGTGCCAGCAGTTCACCGGGACTCCTGCAGTATTTT. Encoded protein: CASSSPGLLQYF.